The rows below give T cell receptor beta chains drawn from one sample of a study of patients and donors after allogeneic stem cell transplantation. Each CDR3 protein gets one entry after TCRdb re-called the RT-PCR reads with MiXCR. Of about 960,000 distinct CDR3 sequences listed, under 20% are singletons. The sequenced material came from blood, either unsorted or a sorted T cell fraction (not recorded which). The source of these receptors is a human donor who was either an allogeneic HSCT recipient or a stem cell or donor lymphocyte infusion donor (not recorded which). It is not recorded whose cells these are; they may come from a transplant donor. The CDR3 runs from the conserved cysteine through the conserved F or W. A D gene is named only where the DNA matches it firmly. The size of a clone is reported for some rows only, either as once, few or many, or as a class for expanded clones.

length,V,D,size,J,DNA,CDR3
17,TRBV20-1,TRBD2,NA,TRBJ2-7,TGCAGTGCTAGGGGACTAGCGGGGGAGTTAAGCTCCTACGAGCAGTACTTC,CSARGLAGELSSYEQYF
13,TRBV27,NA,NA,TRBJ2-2,TGTGCCAGCAGTCTATTTAACACCGGGGAGCTGTTTTTT,CASSLFNTGELFF
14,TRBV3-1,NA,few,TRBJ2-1,TGTGCCAGCAGCCAAGATAGTGGCCACAATGAGCAGTTCTTC,CASSQDSGHNEQFF
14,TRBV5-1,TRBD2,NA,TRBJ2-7,TGCGCCAGCACCCTAGCGGGAGAAGTTGGAGAGCAGTACTTC,CASTLAGEVGEQYF
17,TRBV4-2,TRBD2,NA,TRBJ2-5,TGTGCCAGCAGCCAAGAACTAGCGGGGGGGCCCCAAGAGACCCAGTACTTC,CASSQELAGGPQETQYF
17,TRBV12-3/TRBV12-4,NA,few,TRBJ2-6,TGTGCCAGCAGTTCGGGGACACGATCCTCTGGGGCCAACGTCCTGACTTTC,CASSSGTRSSGANVLTF
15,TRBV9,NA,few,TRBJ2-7,TGTGCCAGCAGCTTCGGGGCAGGGAGCTCCTACGAGCAGTACTTC,CASSFGAGSSYEQYF
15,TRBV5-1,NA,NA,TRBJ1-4,TGCGCCAGCAGCCCGGCCGCAACAACTAATGAAAAACTGTTTTTT,CASSPAATTNEKLFF
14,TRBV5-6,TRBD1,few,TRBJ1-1,TGTGCCAGCAGTTGGGGACAGAGGGACACTGAAGCTTTCTTT,CASSWGQRDTEAFF
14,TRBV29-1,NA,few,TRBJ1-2,TGCAGCGTTGGTAGTCCAGGAATTAACTATGGCTACACCTTC,CSVGSPGINYGYTF
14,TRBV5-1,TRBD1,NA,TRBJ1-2,TGCGCCAGCAGCTGGGACAGTTACAACTATGGCTACACCTTC,CASSWDSYNYGYTF
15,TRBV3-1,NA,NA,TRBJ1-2,TGTGCCAGCAGCCAAGAGGCGAACCCGTACTATGGCTACACCTTC,CASSQEANPYYGYTF
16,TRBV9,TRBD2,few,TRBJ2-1,TGTGCCAGCAGCGGGACTAGCGGGAGTTCCTACAATGAGCAGTTCTTC,CASSGTSGSSYNEQFF
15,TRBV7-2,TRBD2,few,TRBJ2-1,TGTGCCAGCAGCTTAGGACTAGCGGGGGGTGATGAGCAGTTCTTC,CASSLGLAGGDEQFF
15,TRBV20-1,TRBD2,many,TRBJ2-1,TGCAGTGCTGGCCCGGGACTAGCGCAATACAATGAGCAGTTCTTC,CSAGPGLAQYNEQFF
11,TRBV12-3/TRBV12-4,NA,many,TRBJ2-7,TGTGCCAGCACGAAACAGGGTCTGCAGTACTTC,CASTKQGLQYF
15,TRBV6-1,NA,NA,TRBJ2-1,TGTGCCAGCAGTAGGGTTACAGGCTCCTACAATGAGCAGTTCTTC,CASSRVTGSYNEQFF
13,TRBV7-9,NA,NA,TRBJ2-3,TGTGCCAGCAGCTCCTACCAAACAGATACGCAGTATTTT,CASSSYQTDTQYF
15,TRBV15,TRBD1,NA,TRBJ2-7,TGTGCCACCAGCCAGATTCAGGGGGTGCGGTACGAGCAGTACTTC,CATSQIQGVRYEQYF
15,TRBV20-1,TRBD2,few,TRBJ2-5,TGCAGTGCTTGTACTAGCGGGGACGACCAAGAGACCCAGTACTTC,CSACTSGDDQETQYF
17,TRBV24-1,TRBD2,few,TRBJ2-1,TGTGCCACCAGTGATTCCTCTAGCGGGAGTAGGTACAATGAGCAGTTCTTC,CATSDSSSGSRYNEQFF
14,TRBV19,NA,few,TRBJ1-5,TGTGCCAGTATGTCCAGGCCTGAAAATCAGCCCCAGCATTTT,CASMSRPENQPQHF
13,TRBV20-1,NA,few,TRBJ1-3,TGCAGTGCTACCGACAGACCGGGAAACACCATATATTTT,CSATDRPGNTIYF
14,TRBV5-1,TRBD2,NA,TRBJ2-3,TGCGCCAGCATGCGGGAGACCTACACAGATACGCAGTATTTT,CASMRETYTDTQYF
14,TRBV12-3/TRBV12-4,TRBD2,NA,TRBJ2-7,TGTGCCAGCACCCCCGGCGGCGGGGGTTACGAGCAGTACTTC,CASTPGGGGYEQYF
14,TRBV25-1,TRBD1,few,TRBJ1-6,TGTGCCAGCAGCCTGACAGGGGAAGGATCACCCCTCCACTTT,CASSLTGEGSPLHF
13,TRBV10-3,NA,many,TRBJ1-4,TGTGCCATCAGTGATCAGGGAATGGAAAAACTGTTTTTT,CAISDQGMEKLFF
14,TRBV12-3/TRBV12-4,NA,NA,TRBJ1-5,TGTGCCAGCAGTTACAGGTCCCCTAATCAGCCCCAGCATTTT,CASSYRSPNQPQHF
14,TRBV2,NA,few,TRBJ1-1,TGTGCCAGCAGGAGGACAGTACTGAACACTGAAGCTTTCTTT,CASRRTVLNTEAFF
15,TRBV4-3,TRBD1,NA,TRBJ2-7,TGCGCCAGCAGCCAGATTCCGGGACAGCCCTACGAGCAGTACTTC,CASSQIPGQPYEQYF
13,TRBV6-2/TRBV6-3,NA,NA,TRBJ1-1,TGTGCCAGCAGCACGTGGGAGATCGCTGAAGCTTTCTTT,CASSTWEIAEAFF
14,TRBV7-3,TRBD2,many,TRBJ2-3,TGTGCCAGCAGCTTAGAAGGGAGGGCAGATACGCAGTATTTT,CASSLEGRADTQYF
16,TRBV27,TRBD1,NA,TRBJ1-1,TGTGCCAGCAGTCACCTAACGGCAGGGGGTATAGCTGAAGCTTTCTTT,CASSHLTAGGIAEAFF
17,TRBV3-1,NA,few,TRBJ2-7,TGTGCCAGCAGCCAATTTGCCGGAGGCGCTAGCTCCTACGAGCAGTACTTC,CASSQFAGGASSYEQYF
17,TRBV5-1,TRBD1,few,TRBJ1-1,TGCGCCAGCAGCTCCCTCCCCCCGGGACAGAGGAAGACTGAAGCTTTCTTT,CASSSLPPGQRKTEAFF
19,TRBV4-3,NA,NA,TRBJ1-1,TGCGCCAGCAGCCAAGGCCCCCAGTTCCCACCCGTTCCGAACACTGAAGCTTTCTTT,CASSQGPQFPPVPNTEAFF
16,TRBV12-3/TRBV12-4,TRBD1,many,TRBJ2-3,TGTGCCAGCAGTTCCCCTGACAGGGGTAATAGGCATACGCAGTATTTT,CASSSPDRGNRHTQYF
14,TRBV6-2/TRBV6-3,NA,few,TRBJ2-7,TGTGCCAGCAGGGAGGGACTCCTTCGGTTGGAGCAGTACTTC,CASREGLLRLEQYF
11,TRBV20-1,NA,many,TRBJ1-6,TGCAGTGCTAGAGATCCCCTATCCCTCCACTTT,CSARDPLSLHF
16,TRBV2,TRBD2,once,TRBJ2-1,TGTGCCAGAACAACTAGCGGGAGGGCCTCCTACAATGAGCAGTTCTTC,CARTTSGRASYNEQFF
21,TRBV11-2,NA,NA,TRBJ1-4,TGTGCCAGCAGCTTATCCCTTCGCCGAGGGCGGACGGGCTCAACTAATGAAAAACTGTTTTTT,CASSLSLRRGRTGSTNEKLFF
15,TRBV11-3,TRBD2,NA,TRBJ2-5,TGTGCCAGCAGCTTTCGGGCGGGGGGACAAGAGACCCAGTACTTC,CASSFRAGGQETQYF
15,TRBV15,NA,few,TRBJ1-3,TGTGCCACCAGCAGAGGTCCGGGAAGTGGAAACACCATATATTTT,CATSRGPGSGNTIYF
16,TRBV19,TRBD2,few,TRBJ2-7,TGTGCCAGTAGTATAGATTTCCTAGCGGGAAGCTACGAGCAGTACTTC,CASSIDFLAGSYEQYF
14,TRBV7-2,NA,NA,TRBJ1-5,TGTGCCAGCAGCTTAGAGCGGACTGGTCAGCCCCAGCATTTT,CASSLERTGQPQHF
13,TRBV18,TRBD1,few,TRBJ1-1,TGTGCCAGCTCAACGGACAGGGTTACTGAAGCTTTCTTT,CASSTDRVTEAFF
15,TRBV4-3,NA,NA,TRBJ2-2,TGCGCCAGCAGCCCAAGAAGGGGTAACACCGGGGAGCTGTTTTTT,CASSPRRGNTGELFF
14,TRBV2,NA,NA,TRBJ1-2,TGTGCCAGCAGTGACCTAGACAGGAACTATGGCTACACCTTC,CASSDLDRNYGYTF
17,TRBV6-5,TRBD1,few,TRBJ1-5,TGTGCCAGCAGATACCGGGACAGGGATAATAGCAATCAGCCCCAGCATTTT,CASRYRDRDNSNQPQHF
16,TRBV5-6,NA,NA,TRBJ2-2,TGTGCCAGCAGCTTGGGGGCCAGTGTAAACACCGGGGAGCTGTTTTTT,CASSLGASVNTGELFF
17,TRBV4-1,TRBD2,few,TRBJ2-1,TGCGCCAGCAGCCAAGATCGCCGGCTAGCGGGAGTCGATGAGCAGTTCTTC,CASSQDRRLAGVDEQFF